Each of the 17 T cell receptor beta chains below was sequenced from the same sample in a study of blood T cell repertoires in COVID-19. Assay used: immunoSEQ multiplex PCR; TCRdb lists only in-frame clones, some missing. The sample has around 100,000 clones; roughly 81% are singletons. The sequencing sample was made of peripheral blood. The origin of the receptors is a man aged 35 to 55 with acute or convalescent COVID-19.

The V and J genes are TRBV27 and TRBJ2-1, with TRBD2 matching over 7 bases. This CDR3 has 11 residues. CDR1 MNHEY and CDR2 SMNVEV come from the germline V gene (reference sequence). The V and J ends lost 3 bases and 10 bases, in that order; junction bases with no gene match: 0. Written as DNA, the CDR3 is TGTGCCAGCAGTTTCGGGGGGGAGCAGTTCTTC. Encoded protein: CASSFGGEQFF.

The chain uses TRBV11-2 and TRBJ1-2, with D perhaps matching TRBD1 (6 bases). CDR1 and CDR2 (germline): SGHAT, FQNNGV. There are 13 residues in the CDR3. Between the trimmed V and J ends, which lost 5 bases and 2 bases, there was a span of 9 bases. In DNA form, the CDR3 reads TGTGCCAGCAGCCCCCAGGGGAACTATGGCTACACCTTC. Translated: CASSPQGNYGYTF.

The chain combines TRBV7-6 with TRBJ2-1; 8 positions agree with TRBD2. With 1 base clipped from V and 0 bases from J, the junction kept 5 bases outside the gene matches. The CDR3 is 17 amino acids. Germline V gives CDR1 SGHVS, CDR2 FNYEAQ. The CDR3 DNA reads TGTGCCAGCAGCTTAGAGGCGGGGGGTTTCTCCTACAATGAGCAGTTCTTC. Residues: CASSLEAGGFSYNEQFF.

The chain employs TRBV10-1 and TRBJ2-3; 10 nucleotides align to TRBD1. This CDR3 is built from 21 residues. The ends lost 3 bases at V and 1 base at J; junction bases unmatched: 19. Germline CDR1 is WNHNN and CDR2 is SYGVQD (reference sequence). The CDR3 DNA follows: TGCGCCAGCAGTGAAGATCCGGGACAGGGGATGCCTAGGAAGGGCACAGATACGCAGTATTTT. It translates to CASSEDPGQGMPRKGTDTQYF.

The J gene is TRBJ1-1, the V gene TRBV28, with 10 bases identical to TRBD1. Germline V gene data show CDR1 as MDHEN and CDR2 as SYDVKM. Trimming removed 6 bases from V and 7 bases from J; junction bases left unmatched: 5. This CDR3 spans 13 amino acids. The CDR3 region is CASSLGQGIEAFF. The CDR3 bases are TGTGCCAGCAGCCTGGGACAGGGGATTGAAGCTTTCTTT.

V usage is TRBV6-2 or TRBV6-3 and J usage is TRBJ2-3; 13 nucleotides agree with TRBD2. CDR1 is MNHEY, CDR2 SVGEGT, per germline. This CDR3 has 15 residues. Losses at the gene ends were 6 bases for V and 6 bases for J; bases not matched to a gene: 6. DNA of the CDR3: TGTGCCAGCAGCCCCCGGACTAGCGGGGGTGATACGCAGTATTTT. Its translation is CASSPRTSGGDTQYF.

This clone has only one observation. The chain recombines TRBV5-1 with TRBJ1-1; no definite D call. The CDR3 is 13 residues long. Germline values: CDR1 SGHRS, CDR2 YFSETQ. V was clipped by 5 bases and J by 1 base, with 9 bases between them. CDR3 region: CASSFDKNTEAFF. The CDR3 bases are TGCGCCAGCAGTTTTGACAAGAACACTGAAGCTTTCTTT.

The chain combines TRBV12-5 with TRBJ2-1; 7 nucleotides line up with TRBD2. In germline, CDR1 is LGHNT, CDR2 FRNRAP. Unmatched junction bases numbered 11, after V lost 2 bases and J lost 7 bases. The CDR3 contains 16 residues. CDR3 coding DNA: TGTGCTAGTGGTTTGTGGGGGGGACCATCTGCAAATGAGCAGTTCTTC. Residues: CASGLWGGPSANEQFF.

The table lists this clone with a count of one. V gene TRBV5-4 combines with J gene TRBJ2-1, with 8 bases matching TRBD2. The CDR3 contains 16 residues. The V segment lost 1 base and the J segment 4 bases; nucleotides outside the gene matches: 7. Per germline, CDR1 SGHNT and CDR2 YYREEE (reference sequence). In DNA form, the CDR3 reads TGTGCCAGCAGCTTGCGGCTAGCGGGCCCATACAATGAGCAGTTCTTC. Translation gives CASSLRLAGPYNEQFF.

The J gene is TRBJ2-3, the V gene TRBV2; TRBD1 matches 10 bases. The CDR3 contains 14 residues. Germline V gene sequence: CDR1 SNHLY, CDR2 FYNNEI. Losses at the gene ends were 7 bases for V and 4 bases for J; bases not matched to a gene: 5. The CDR3 DNA reads TGTGCCAGCACTCCCGACAGGGGGCCAGATACGCAGTATTTT. Its translation: CASTPDRGPDTQYF.

The chain combines TRBV6-4 with TRBJ1-6; weak D call: TRBD1 (5 bases). The CDR3 has 13 residues. Looked up from germline, CDR1 is MRHNA and CDR2 is SNTAGT. With 7 bases removed from V and 5 bases from J, the gap between germline ends came to 9 bases. In DNA form, the CDR3 reads TGTGCCAGCAACGGGGGGAATAATTCACCCCTCCACTTT. Translated, it gives CASNGGNNSPLHF.

The V call is TRBV4-3, the J call TRBJ1-6, with D unclear. CDR1 is LGHNA, CDR2 YSLEER, per germline. The CDR3 runs 16 residues. Trimming cost V 4 bases and J 3 bases, with 13 bases left between them. The CDR3 protein is CASSLERMVYNSPLHF. The CDR3 DNA is TGCGCCAGCAGCCTAGAGAGGATGGTCTATAATTCACCCCTCCACTTT.

The chain uses TRBV10-2 and TRBJ2-1; 9 nucleotides match TRBD2. The CDR3 sequence is 14 residues long. Germline trimming cut 7 bases from V and 4 bases from J; bases unmatched to any gene: 5. Germline V CDR1 and CDR2: WSHSY, SAAADI. CDR3 sequence: CASTRTSAYNEQFF. Here the CDR3 DNA reads TGCGCCAGCACTAGGACTAGCGCTTACAATGAGCAGTTCTTC.

V and J are TRBV18 and TRBJ2-3; 7 bases match TRBD1. The CDR3 length is 15 residues. In germline, CDR1 is KGHSH, CDR2 LQKENI. The V segment lost 2 bases and the J segment 2 bases; nucleotides outside the gene matches: 4. CDR3 loop: CASSPNRGSTDTQYF. The CDR3 DNA is TGTGCCAGCTCACCAAACAGGGGCTCCACAGATACGCAGTATTTT.

This clone showed up just once. The chain combines TRBV28 with TRBJ1-1, with D perhaps TRBD1 (5 bases). V was shortened by 7 bases and J by 1 base, with 10 bases between the two germline ends. The V gene's germline CDR1 is MDHEN and CDR2 SYDVKM. This CDR3 contains 13 residues. CDR3 DNA: TGTGCCAGCATCGAGACAGCGAACACTGAAGCTTTCTTT. The encoded protein is CASIETANTEAFF.

This clone showed up just a few times. This chain joins TRBV2 and TRBJ1-3, with TRBD1 matching 7 bases. Germline V gene sequence: CDR1 SNHLY, CDR2 FYNNEI. V dropped 8 bases and J dropped 2; count of bases not matched to a gene: 9. The CDR3 is 15 amino acids. The CDR3 reads CASRRRQGPGNTIYF. CDR3 coding DNA: TGTGCCAGCCGCAGGAGACAGGGTCCTGGAAACACCATATATTTT.

The genes are TRBV28 and TRBJ1-5, with 8 nucleotides matching TRBD1. Germline values: CDR1 MDHEN, CDR2 SYDVKM. V shed 4 bases, J shed 2 bases, and the junction held 13 bases outside the gene matches. This CDR3 is 18 amino acids long. The CDR3 coding sequence is TGTGCCAGCAGTTCCGACAGACCGGGACAGGCGCGCAATCAGCCCCAGCATTTT. Translating it yields CASSSDRPGQARNQPQHF.